This passage covers 28 T cell receptor beta chains from one sample sequenced in a study of blood T cell repertoires in COVID-19. Sequencing was performed with immunoSEQ multiplex PCR; in TCRdb, only in-frame clones are kept and a portion is missing. The sample lists around 230,000 clones, 89% occurring once. The sequencing sample was made of PBMCs or T cells enriched from blood (not recorded which). The origin of the receptors is a woman aged 25 to 39 with acute COVID-19.

As DNA, the CDR3 is TGTGCCAGCAGCCAAGTAGACAGGGTAGTTGGCTACACCTTC. Translation gives CASSQVDRVVGYTF. The V call is TRBV14, the J call TRBJ1-2; the match to TRBD1 covers 7 bases. The CDR3 has 14 amino acids. V was clipped by 1 base and J by 7 bases; unmatched bases: 6. Germline assignment: CDR1 SGHDN and CDR2 FVKESK. The full variable domain, with the rest looked up from reference TRBV14 and TRBJ1-2, is EAGVTQFPSHSVIEKGQTVTLRCDPISGHDNLYWYRRVMGKEIKFLLHFVKESKQDESGMPNNRFLAERTGGTYSTLKVQPAELEDSGVYFCASSQVDRVVGYTFGSGTRLTVV.

This chain uses TRBV4-1 with TRBJ2-2; TRBD1 agrees at 9 bases. The CDR3 contains 17 residues. Per the germline V gene, CDR1 is MGHRA and CDR2 is YSYEKL. V lost 3 bases and J lost 2; bases outside the gene matches: 7. CDR3 sequence (DNA): TGCGCCAGCAGCCAGAGTTGGACAGGGGCAAACACCGGGGAGCTGTTTTTT. Protein: CASSQSWTGANTGELFF.

The J gene is TRBJ2-7, the V gene TRBV7-3, with D tentatively TRBD1 (5 bases). V was shortened by 2 bases and J by 5 bases, with 10 bases between the two germline ends. The CDR3 contains 13 residues. From germline, CDR1 is SGHTA and CDR2 FQGTGA. DNA of the CDR3: TGTGCCAGCAGCTTAGGTGGGGCCGACGAGCAGTACTTC. Amino acids: CASSLGGADEQYF.

The chain links TRBV30 to TRBJ1-5; no firm D call. This CDR3 has 15 amino acids. Looked up from germline, CDR1 is GTSNPN and CDR2 is SVGIG (reference sequence). V dropped 0 bases and J dropped 2 bases, with 11 bases sitting between them. Here the CDR3 reads CAWSVREGGNQPQHF. CDR3 DNA sequence: TGTGCCTGGAGTGTACGAGAGGGTGGCAATCAGCCCCAGCATTTT. Using reference TRBV30 and TRBJ1-5 for the parts outside the CDR3, the full variable domain is SQTIHQWPATLVQPVGSPLSLECTVEGTSNPNLYWYRQAAGRGLQLLFYSVGIGQISSEVPQNLSASRPQDRQFILSSKKLLLSDSGFYLCAWSVREGGNQPQHFGDGTRLSIL.

This chain connects TRBV19 to TRBJ1-5; D is ambiguous. V was shortened by 3 bases and J by 5 bases, with 5 bases between the two germline ends. The V gene's germline CDR1 is LNHDA and CDR2 SQIVND (reference sequence). This CDR3 spans 12 amino acids. In nucleotides, the CDR3 is TGTGCCAGTAGTATGCCGGATCAGCCCCAGCATTTT. Its protein product is CASSMPDQPQHF.

The V gene is TRBV14, the J gene TRBJ2-7, with 9 bases lining up with TRBD1. Trimming cost V 7 bases and J 2 bases; bases outside gene matches: 9. The CDR3 has 15 amino acids. Germline V CDR1 and CDR2: SGHDN, FVKESK. CDR3 nucleotides: TGTGCCAGCACGCCGGACAGGGGCCATCCCTACGAGCAGTACTTC. This gives the protein CASTPDRGHPYEQYF. Filled out from reference TRBV14 and TRBJ2-7, the complete variable domain reads EAGVTQFPSHSVIEKGQTVTLRCDPISGHDNLYWYRRVMGKEIKFLLHFVKESKQDESGMPNNRFLAERTGGTYSTLKVQPAELEDSGVYFCASTPDRGHPYEQYFGPGTRLTVT.

A word on this clone: The same CDR3 is also encoded by other DNA sequences in this sample. The chain employs TRBV7-9 and TRBJ1-1; 10 nucleotides line up with TRBD1. V shed 1 base and J 1 base; nucleotides not matched to a gene: 0. Per the germline V gene, CDR1 is SEHNR and CDR2 is FQNEAQ (reference sequence). The CDR3 covers 15 residues. The CDR3 region has the DNA TGTGCCAGCAGCTTAGGGACAGGGGGGAACACTGAAGCTTTCTTT. The encoded protein is CASSLGTGGNTEAFF.

This clone was counted only a few times. V is TRBV11-1 and J is TRBJ1-2; D not certain. The CDR3 sequence is 15 residues long. CDR1 SGHAT and CDR2 FQDESV come from the germline V gene (reference sequence). V was trimmed by 4 bases and J by 1 base, leaving 13 bases between them. The CDR3 DNA reads TGTGCCAGCAGCTCAGGCTCTGAGAGTAACTATGGCTACACCTTC. This codes for CASSSGSESNYGYTF.

A single count supports this clone. The gene calls are TRBV7-9 and TRBJ1-4; 7 positions match TRBD1. V lost 1 base to trimming and J lost 5 bases; unmatched junction nucleotides: 7. CDR1 SEHNR and CDR2 FQNEAQ come from the germline V gene (reference sequence). The CDR3 is made up of 16 amino acids. In nucleotides, the CDR3 is TGTGCCAGCAGCTTAGGCGTAGGGGGCTACAATGAAAAACTGTTTTTT. It specifies CASSLGVGGYNEKLFF. Complete variable domain (other parts from reference TRBV7-9 and TRBJ1-4): DTGVSQNPRHKITKRGQNVTFRCDPISEHNRLYWYRQTLGQGPEFLTYFQNEAQLEKSRLLSDRFSAERPKGSFSTLEIQRTEQGDSAMYLCASSLGVGGYNEKLFFGSGTQLSVL.

The V and J genes are TRBV18 and TRBJ1-1, with 10 bases aligning to TRBD1. The CDR3 extends over 14 amino acids. The trim removed 2 bases at V and 5 bases at J, leaving 2 bases unmatched. Germline V gene sequence: CDR1 KGHSH, CDR2 LQKENI. CDR3 sequence: CASSPDRGRTEAFF. CDR3 coding DNA: TGTGCCAGCTCACCAGACAGGGGGCGGACTGAAGCTTTCTTT.

The chain is built from TRBV9 and TRBJ2-1, with D perhaps matching TRBD2 (7 bases). From germline, CDR1 is SGDLS and CDR2 YYNGEE. The V gene lost 0 bases and the J gene lost 10 bases, with 20 bases spanning the gap. The CDR3 is 16 residues long. The CDR3 DNA reads as TGTGCCAGCAGCGTAGGAGGGGCGGGGGCCCTTTCCGAGCAGTTCTTC. Amino acids: CASSVGGAGALSEQFF.

The chain combines TRBV6-4 with TRBJ2-2, with 10 bases identical to TRBD1. The trim removed 2 bases at V and 4 bases at J, leaving 7 bases unmatched. Germline-derived CDR1 and CDR2 are MRHNA and SNTAGT. The CDR3 has 17 residues. CDR3 in amino acids: CASSDVPGQGGTGELFF. CDR3 DNA: TGTGCCAGCAGTGACGTCCCCGGACAGGGGGGCACCGGGGAGCTGTTTTTT.

The genes are TRBV3-1 (or the pseudogene TRBV3-2) and TRBJ2-1, with D perhaps matching TRBD1 (6 bases). With 2 bases removed from V and 2 bases from J, the gap between germline ends came to 16 bases. The germline V gene has CDR1 LGHDT and CDR2 YNNKEL (reference sequence). This CDR3 has 17 residues. The CDR3 spells CASSQMSGGQPYNEQFF. The CDR3 bases are TGTGCCAGCAGCCAAATGAGTGGGGGCCAACCCTACAATGAGCAGTTCTTC.

The chain carries TRBV19 and TRBJ2-1; a weak D match, TRBD1 (6 bases). The CDR3 consists of 15 residues. CDR1 LNHDA and CDR2 SQIVND come from the germline V gene (reference sequence). V was pared by 3 bases and J by 3 bases, with 12 bases between. The CDR3 spells CASSMVGTLYNEQFF. The CDR3, as DNA: TGTGCCAGTAGTATGGTGGGGACACTCTACAATGAGCAGTTCTTC.

The chain uses TRBV4-3 and TRBJ1-2, with TRBD1 identical over 7 bases. Germline CDR1 reads LGHNA; CDR2 reads YSLEER. The CDR3 covers 16 residues. V gave up 4 bases and J gave up 2 bases; unmatched junction bases: 10. This CDR3 is CASSPPDSGGNYGYTF. The CDR3 nucleotides read TGCGCCAGCAGCCCGCCCGACTCAGGGGGGAACTATGGCTACACCTTC.

The genes are TRBV12-3 or TRBV12-4 and TRBJ1-4, with 8 bases identical to TRBD1. V was pared by 2 bases and J by 8 bases, with 1 base of the junction left unmatched. The CDR3 contains 13 residues. The chain's CDR3 is CASSLQGAEKLFF. CDR3 DNA sequence: TGTGCCAGCAGTTTACAGGGGGCAGAAAAACTGTTTTTT.

The chain combines TRBV10-2 with TRBJ1-2; possibly TRBD1 for D (5 bases). CDR1 and CDR2 from the germline V gene are WSHSY and SAAADI. This CDR3 spans 15 amino acids. Trimming cost V 6 bases and J 2 bases, with 16 bases left between them. In nucleotides, the CDR3 is TGCGCCAGCAGGGTGGGGCAGTCGGCGAACTATGGCTACACCTTC. This sequence encodes CASRVGQSANYGYTF.

This clone has only one observation. The V gene is TRBV4-2, the J gene TRBJ2-7, with D possibly being TRBD2 (7 bases). The V end was cut by 1 base, the J end by 6 bases, with 16 bases between. Germline CDR1 LGHNA, CDR2 YNFKEQ. CDR3 size: 15 residues. The CDR3 loop is CASSQGEGESREQYF. The CDR3 nucleotides are TGTGCCAGCAGCCAAGGGGAGGGGGAAAGTCGCGAGCAGTACTTC.

The chain couples TRBV3-1 (or the pseudogene TRBV3-2) to TRBJ2-6, with D maybe TRBD2 (5 bases). The CDR3 runs to 15 residues. Per germline, CDR1 LGHDT and CDR2 YNNKEL (reference sequence). Trimming left V 2 bases short and J 0 bases short, with 5 bases between. CDR3 in DNA: TGTGCCAGCAGCCAACGGGACTCTGGGGCCAACGTCCTGACTTTC. Its protein is CASSQRDSGANVLTF.

The V gene is TRBV19, the J gene TRBJ1-5, with a tentative D call TRBD1 (5 bases). Germline CDR1 LNHDA, CDR2 SQIVND (reference sequence). Trimming removed 6 bases from V and 4 bases from J, with 19 bases in between. This CDR3 contains 16 residues. CDR3 sequence reads: CASSPLWGVGNQPQHF. The CDR3 DNA follows: TGTGCCAGTAGCCCCCTTTGGGGGGTTGGAAATCAGCCCCAGCATTTT.

The V and J genes are TRBV5-5 and TRBJ2-1, with D possibly matching TRBD1 (6 bases). The V gene lost 0 bases and the J gene lost 0 bases, with 13 bases spanning the gap. The CDR3 spans 17 residues. Germline V gene lookup returns CDR1 SGHKS and CDR2 YYEKEE (reference sequence). CDR3 loop: CASSLGSTGSSYNEQFF. As DNA, the CDR3 is TGTGCCAGCAGCTTGGGGTCTACAGGGAGCTCCTACAATGAGCAGTTCTTC.

The V gene is TRBV19, the J gene TRBJ1-5; possible D gene TRBD1, 5 bases. Germline loops: CDR1 LNHDA, CDR2 SQIVND (reference sequence). The CDR3 extends over 17 amino acids. The V end lost 7 bases, the J end lost 2 bases, and 21 bases lay between the germline ends. CDR3: CASTIRVGKSGNQPQHF. The CDR3 nucleotides are TGTGCCAGTACCATCAGGGTGGGCAAATCCGGCAATCAGCCCCAGCATTTT.

The chain employs TRBV15 and TRBJ2-1, with 9 bases identical to TRBD1. V trimming: 5 bases; J trimming: 2 bases; junction bases outside the gene matches: 7. The CDR3 totals 16 residues. Germline assignment: CDR1 LNHNV and CDR2 YYDKDF (reference sequence). DNA of the CDR3: TGTGCCACCAGCCTACGGACAGGGGTTGCCTACAATGAGCAGTTCTTC. Encoded protein: CATSLRTGVAYNEQFF.

The V and J genes are TRBV7-6 and TRBJ2-7; tentatively, D is TRBD2 (5 bases). Trimming took off 3 bases at V and 3 bases at J, with 15 bases between the two ends. CDR1 and CDR2 from the germline V gene are SGHVS and FNYEAQ. The CDR3 length is 15 residues. Here the CDR3 reads CASSLRAAPLYEQYF. The CDR3 region has the DNA TGTGCCAGCAGCTTGCGAGCGGCCCCCCTCTACGAGCAGTACTTC.

This sequence joins TRBV18 and TRBJ1-1; no reliable D call. This CDR3 is 13 amino acids long. Germline lookup yields CDR1 KGHSH and CDR2 LQKENI. Trimming took off 2 bases at V and 1 base at J, with 5 bases between the two ends. The CDR3 nucleotides are TGTGCCAGCTCACCAGCGTCGAACACTGAAGCTTTCTTT. It encodes CASSPASNTEAFF.

This clone showed up just a few times. The chain has TRBV5-1 and TRBJ2-2; 8 bases align to TRBD2. From germline, CDR1 is SGHRS and CDR2 YFSETQ. CDR3 size: 18 residues. V dropped 0 bases and J dropped 3; count of bases not matched to a gene: 10. This CDR3 is CASSLAVGSGMYTGELFF. For the CDR3, the DNA is TGCGCCAGCAGCTTGGCCGTCGGTAGCGGGATGTACACCGGGGAGCTGTTTTTT.

This chain connects TRBV3-1 (or the pseudogene TRBV3-2) to TRBJ2-3, with 11 bases lining up with TRBD2. This CDR3 has 16 residues. CDR1 LGHDT and CDR2 YNNKEL come from the germline V gene (reference sequence). J gave up 7 bases and V 1 base, and 7 bases lay outside the gene matches. The DNA of the CDR3 is TGTGCCAGCAGCCAAGCACTAGCGGGGGTAGTATATACGCAGTATTTT. It yields the protein CASSQALAGVVYTQYF.

The CDR3 region has the DNA TGTGCCTGGAGTGACTTAACGGATGGCTACACCTTC. Translating gives CAWSDLTDGYTF. The chain is built from TRBV30 and TRBJ1-2, with unresolved D. The CDR3 is 12 amino acids. V lost 1 base and J lost 6, with 9 bases in between. CDR1 and CDR2 from the germline V gene are GTSNPN and SVGIG (reference sequence).